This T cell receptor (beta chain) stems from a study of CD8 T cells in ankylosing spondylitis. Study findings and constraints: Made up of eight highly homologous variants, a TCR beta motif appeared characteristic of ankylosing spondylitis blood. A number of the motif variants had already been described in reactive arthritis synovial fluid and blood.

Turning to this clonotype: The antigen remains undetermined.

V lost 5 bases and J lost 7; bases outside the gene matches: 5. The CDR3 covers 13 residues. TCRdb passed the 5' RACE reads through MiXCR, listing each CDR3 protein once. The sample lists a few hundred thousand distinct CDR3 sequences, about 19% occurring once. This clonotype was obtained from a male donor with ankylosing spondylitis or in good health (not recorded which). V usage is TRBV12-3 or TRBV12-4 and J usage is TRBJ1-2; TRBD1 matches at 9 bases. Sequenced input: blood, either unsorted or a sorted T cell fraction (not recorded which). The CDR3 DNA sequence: TGTGCCAGCAGTCCGGGACAGGGATCTGGCTACACCTTC. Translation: CASSPGQGSGYTF.